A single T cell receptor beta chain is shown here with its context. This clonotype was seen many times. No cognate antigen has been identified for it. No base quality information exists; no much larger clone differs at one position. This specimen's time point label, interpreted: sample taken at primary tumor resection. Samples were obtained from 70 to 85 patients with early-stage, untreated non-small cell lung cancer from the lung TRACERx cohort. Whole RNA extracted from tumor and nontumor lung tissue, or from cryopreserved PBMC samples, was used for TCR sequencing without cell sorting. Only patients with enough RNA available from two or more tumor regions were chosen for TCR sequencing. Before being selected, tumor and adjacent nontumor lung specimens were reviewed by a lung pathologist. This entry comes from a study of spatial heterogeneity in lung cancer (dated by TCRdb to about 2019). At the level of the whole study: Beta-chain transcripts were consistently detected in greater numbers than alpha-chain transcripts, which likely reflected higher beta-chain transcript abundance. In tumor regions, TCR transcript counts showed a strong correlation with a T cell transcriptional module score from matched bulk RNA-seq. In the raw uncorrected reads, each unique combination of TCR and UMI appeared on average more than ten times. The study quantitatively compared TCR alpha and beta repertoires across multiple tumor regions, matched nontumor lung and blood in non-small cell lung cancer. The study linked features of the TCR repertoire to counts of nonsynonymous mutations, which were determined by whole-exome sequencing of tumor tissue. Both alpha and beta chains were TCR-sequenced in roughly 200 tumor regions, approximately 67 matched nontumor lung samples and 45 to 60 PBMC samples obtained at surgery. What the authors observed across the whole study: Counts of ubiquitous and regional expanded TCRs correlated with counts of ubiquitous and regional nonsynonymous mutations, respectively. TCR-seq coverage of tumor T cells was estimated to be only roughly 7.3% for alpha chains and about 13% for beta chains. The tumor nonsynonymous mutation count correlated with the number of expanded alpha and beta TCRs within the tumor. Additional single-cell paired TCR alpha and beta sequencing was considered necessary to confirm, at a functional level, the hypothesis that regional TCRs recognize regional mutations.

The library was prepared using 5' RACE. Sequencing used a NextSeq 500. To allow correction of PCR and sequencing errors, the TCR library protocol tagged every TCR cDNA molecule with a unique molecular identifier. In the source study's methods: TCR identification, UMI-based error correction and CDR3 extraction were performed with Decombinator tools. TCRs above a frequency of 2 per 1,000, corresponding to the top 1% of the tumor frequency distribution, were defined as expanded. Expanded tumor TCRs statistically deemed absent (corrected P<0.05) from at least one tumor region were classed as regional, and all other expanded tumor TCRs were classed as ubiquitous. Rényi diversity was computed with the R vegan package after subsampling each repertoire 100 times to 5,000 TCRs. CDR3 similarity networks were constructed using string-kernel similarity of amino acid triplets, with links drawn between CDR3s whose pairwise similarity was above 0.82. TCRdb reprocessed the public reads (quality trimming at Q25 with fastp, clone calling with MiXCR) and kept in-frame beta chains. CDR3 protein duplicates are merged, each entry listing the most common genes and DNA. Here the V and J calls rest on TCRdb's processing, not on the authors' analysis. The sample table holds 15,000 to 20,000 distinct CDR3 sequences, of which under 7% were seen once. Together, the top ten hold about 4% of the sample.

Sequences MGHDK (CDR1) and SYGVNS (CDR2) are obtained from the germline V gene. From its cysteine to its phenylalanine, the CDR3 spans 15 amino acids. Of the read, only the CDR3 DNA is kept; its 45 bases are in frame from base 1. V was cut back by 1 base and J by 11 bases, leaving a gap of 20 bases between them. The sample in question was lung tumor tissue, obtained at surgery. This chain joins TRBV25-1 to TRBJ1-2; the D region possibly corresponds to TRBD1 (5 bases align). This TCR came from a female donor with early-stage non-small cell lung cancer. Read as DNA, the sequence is TGTGCCAGCAGTGAATCGGCAGGGATCAGTCCTTTTTACACCTTC. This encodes CASSESAGISPFYTF.